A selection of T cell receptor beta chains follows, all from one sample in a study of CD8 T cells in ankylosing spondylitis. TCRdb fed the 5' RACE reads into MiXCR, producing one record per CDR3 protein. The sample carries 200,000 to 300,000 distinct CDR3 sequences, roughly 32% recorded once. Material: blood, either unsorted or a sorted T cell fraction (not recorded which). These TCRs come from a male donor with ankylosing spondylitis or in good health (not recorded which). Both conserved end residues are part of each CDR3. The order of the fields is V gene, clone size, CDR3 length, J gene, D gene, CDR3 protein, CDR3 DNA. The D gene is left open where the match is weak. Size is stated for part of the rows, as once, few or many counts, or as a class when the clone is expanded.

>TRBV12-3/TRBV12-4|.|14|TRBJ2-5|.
CASTQGGEQETQYF
TGTGCCAGCACCCAAGGGGGTGAGCAAGAGACCCAGTACTTC
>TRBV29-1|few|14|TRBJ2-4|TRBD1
CSVVTGQAKNIQYF
TGCAGCGTTGTGACAGGGCAAGCCAAAAACATTCAGTACTTC
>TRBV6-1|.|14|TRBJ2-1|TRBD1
CASSRQGAYNEQFF
TGTGCCAGCTCGAGACAGGGAGCCTACAATGAGCAGTTCTTC
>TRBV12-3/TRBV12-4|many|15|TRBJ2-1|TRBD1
CASILQGWSYNEQFF
TGTGCCAGCATTTTACAGGGGTGGTCCTACAATGAGCAGTTCTTC
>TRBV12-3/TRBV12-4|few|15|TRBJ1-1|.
CASSRNLWRVTEAFF
TGTGCCAGCAGTCGGAACCTCTGGAGAGTCACTGAAGCTTTCTTT
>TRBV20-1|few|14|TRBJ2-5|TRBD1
CSAREGGWDETQYF
TGCAGTGCTAGGGAAGGGGGCTGGGACGAGACCCAGTACTTC
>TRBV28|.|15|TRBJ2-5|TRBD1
CASSWGQGNQETQYF
TGTGCCAGCAGTTGGGGACAGGGTAACCAAGAGACCCAGTACTTC
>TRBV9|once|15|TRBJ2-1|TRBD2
CASSVAGRERDEQFF
TGTGCCAGCAGCGTAGCCGGGAGGGAGCGGGATGAGCAGTTCTTC
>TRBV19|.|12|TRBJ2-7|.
CASSIWGYEQYF
TGTGCCAGTAGTATTTGGGGCTACGAGCAGTACTTC
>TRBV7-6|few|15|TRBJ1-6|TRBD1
CASSSPRGDNSPLHF
TGTGCCAGCAGCTCCCCCAGGGGGGATAATTCACCCCTCCACTTT